Following are 17 T cell receptor beta chains from one sample sequenced in a study of OX40 agonist ivuxolimab in advanced cancers. The assay was immunoSEQ multiplex PCR, and TCRdb's table has in-frame clones only and misses some. The table lists 65,000 to 80,000 clones, 70% to 90% of them singletons. Material: CD4+ or CD8+ T cells sorted from blood, obtained in a trial of the OX40 agonist ivuxolimab. The origin of the receptors is an adult with an advanced solid tumor such as melanoma, head and neck, liver or kidney cancer.

The rearrangement links TRBV5-1 to TRBJ2-1, with 7 bases that match TRBD2. Germline CDR1 is SGHRS and CDR2 is YFSETQ. The V segment lost 6 bases and the J segment 1 base; nucleotides outside the gene matches: 4. The CDR3 covers 14 residues. CDR3 DNA sequence: TGCGCCAGCAAGTTAGCGGGTTCCTACAATGAGCAGTTCTTC. This codes for CASKLAGSYNEQFF.

This sequence joins TRBV29-1 and TRBJ2-3; 7 positions match TRBD2. The CDR3 length is 13 residues. Germline lookup yields CDR1 SQVTM and CDR2 ANQGSEA. With V trimmed by 5 bases and J by 1 base, 3 bases remained unmatched. In DNA form, the CDR3 reads TGCAGCGTTTCTGGGGGGGGCACAGATACGCAGTATTTT. Translated: CSVSGGGTDTQYF.

DNA for the CDR3: TGCGCCAGCAGCCAACGAACTAGCGGGGGGGCGTGGAATGAGCAGTTCTTC. This gives the protein CASSQRTSGGAWNEQFF. The V gene is TRBV4-1, the J gene TRBJ2-1; 13 bases are a match to TRBD2. From germline, CDR1 is MGHRA and CDR2 YSYEKL. The CDR3 is 17 residues long. The junction had 8 bases not matched to a gene; V was cut back by 2 bases and J by 7 bases.

The chain combines TRBV10-2 with TRBJ2-5; TRBD2 agrees at 12 bases. Trimming cost V 8 bases and J 5 bases; bases outside gene matches: 15. The CDR3 loop spans 17 amino acids. CDR1 is WSHSY and CDR2 is SAAADI in the germline V gene. CDR3 nucleotides: TGCGCCAGCGGTCGGCGGCCTAGCGGGGGGGCCGTGGAGACCCAGTACTTC. It encodes CASGRRPSGGAVETQYF.

The gene calls are TRBV6-5 and TRBJ2-3; the match to TRBD1 covers 9 bases. This CDR3 spans 15 amino acids. Germline V CDR1 and CDR2: MNHEY, SVGAGI. With 6 bases clipped from V and 3 bases from J, the junction kept 7 bases outside the gene matches. The CDR3, as DNA: TGTGCCAGCAGCCAGGGGGGGACAGGGACAGATACGCAGTATTTT. Protein: CASSQGGTGTDTQYF.

This clone came up a few times. The rearrangement joins TRBV6-1 to TRBJ1-2; no reliable D call. This CDR3 spans 15 amino acids. Looked up from germline, CDR1 is MNHNS and CDR2 is SASEGT. Trimming cost V 3 bases and J 0 bases, with 11 bases left between them. The CDR3 protein is CASSEYGSANYGYTF. In nucleotides, the CDR3 is TGTGCCAGCAGTGAGTACGGCTCGGCTAACTATGGCTACACCTTC.

The chain employs TRBV5-1 and TRBJ2-3, with D unclear. Germline V gene lookup returns CDR1 SGHRS and CDR2 YFSETQ. The CDR3 contains 13 residues. The ends were cut back, 0 bases at V and 4 bases at J, with 6 bases in the middle. The CDR3 DNA reads as TGCGCCAGCAGCTTGGCCGGATCAGATACGCAGTATTTT. Translation gives CASSLAGSDTQYF.

The chain uses TRBV14 and TRBJ1-2; the match to TRBD1 covers 10 bases. With 4 bases clipped from V and 0 bases from J, the junction kept 5 bases outside the gene matches. The CDR3 has 16 amino acids. CDR1 SGHDN and CDR2 FVKESK come from the germline V gene. CDR3: CASSPRTGGPNYGYTF. DNA of the CDR3: TGTGCCAGCAGCCCGCGGACAGGGGGACCTAACTATGGCTACACCTTC. Supplemented by reference TRBV14 and TRBJ1-2, the full variable domain reads EAGVTQFPSHSVIEKGQTVTLRCDPISGHDNLYWYRRVMGKEIKFLLHFVKESKQDESGMPNNRFLAERTGGTYSTLKVQPAELEDSGVYFCASSPRTGGPNYGYTFGSGTRLTVV.

This chain links TRBV7-9 with TRBJ1-1; 7 positions agree with TRBD1. J lost 0 bases, V lost 5 bases, and 3 bases had no gene match. This CDR3 is built from 14 residues. Germline lookup yields CDR1 SEHNR and CDR2 FQNEAQ (reference sequence). The CDR3 loop reads CASSGGQLNTEAFF. The DNA for the CDR3 is TGTGCCAGCAGCGGGGGACAGCTGAACACTGAAGCTTTCTTT. Together with reference TRBV7-9 and TRBJ1-1, the CDR3 gives the full variable domain: DTGVSQNPRHKITKRGQNVTFRCDPISEHNRLYWYRQTLGQGPEFLTYFQNEAQLEKSRLLSDRFSAERPKGSFSTLEIQRTEQGDSAMYLCASSGGQLNTEAFFGQGTRLTVV.

The chain employs TRBV6-1 and TRBJ1-6; the D is unclear. CDR3 length: 14 amino acids. V lost 2 bases, J lost 9 bases, and 11 bases lay in between. Germline V gives CDR1 MNHNS, CDR2 SASEGT. The CDR3 nucleotides read TGTGCCAGCAGTGAACTGGAGAGAAGTTCACCCCTCCACTTT. Amino acids: CASSELERSSPLHF.

This rearrangement joins TRBV7-2 to TRBJ1-1; 8 nucleotides agree with TRBD1. The ends lost 3 bases at V and 3 bases at J; junction bases unmatched: 6. Germline V CDR1 and CDR2: SGHTA, FQGNSA. The CDR3 sequence is 15 residues long. CDR3 sequence reads: CASSFRTGYDTEAFF. The CDR3 DNA reads TGTGCCAGCAGCTTTCGGACAGGGTATGACACTGAAGCTTTCTTT.

This clone was seen a few times. In the same sample, other DNA sequences code for this CDR3. The chain carries TRBV14 and TRBJ1-5, with D uncertain. CDR3 size: 13 residues. The ends were cut back, 1 base at V and 4 bases at J, with 5 bases in the middle. Germline V gene lookup returns CDR1 SGHDN and CDR2 FVKESK. The DNA of the CDR3 is TGTGCCAGCAGCCAAGGACCTAATCAGCCCCAGCATTTT. Amino acid sequence: CASSQGPNQPQHF.

This sequence joins TRBV5-4 and TRBJ2-5; 8 bases line up with TRBD1. The CDR3 contains 16 residues. Trimming at V came to 4 bases and at J to 3 bases, leaving 11 bases not matched to a gene. Germline V gene data show CDR1 as SGHNT and CDR2 as YYREEE (reference sequence). CDR3 residues: CASSQGQDGAKETQYF. The CDR3, as DNA: TGTGCCAGCAGCCAGGGACAGGATGGGGCGAAAGAGACCCAGTACTTC. Full variable domain (outside the CDR3, taken from reference TRBV5-4 and TRBJ2-5): ETGVTQSPTHLIKTRGQQVTLRCSSQSGHNTVSWYQQALGQGPQFIFQYYREEENGRGNFPPRFSGLQFPNYSSELNVNALELDDSALYLCASSQGQDGAKETQYFGPGTRLLVL.

The chain uses TRBV10-1 and TRBJ2-5; D is undetermined. The CDR3 sequence is 13 residues long. Trimming left V 5 bases short and J 3 bases short, with 10 bases between. Germline V gene lookup returns CDR1 WNHNN and CDR2 SYGVQD (reference sequence). CDR3 nucleotide sequence: TGCGCCAGCAGTCCGACCACGGAAGAGACCCAGTACTTC. This codes for CASSPTTEETQYF.

The genes are TRBV29-1 and TRBJ1-6; tentatively, D is TRBD1 (5 bases). V was cut by 4 bases and J by 8 bases, with 12 bases left in between. This CDR3 has 13 residues. Germline V gene sequence: CDR1 SQVTM, CDR2 ANQGSEA. This CDR3 is CSVAQEGDSPLHF. The CDR3 DNA follows: TGCAGCGTTGCCCAGGAAGGGGATTCACCCCTCCACTTT.

This clone was detected a few times. The rearrangement joins TRBV6-6 to TRBJ2-3; no reliable D call. Trimming took off 4 bases at V and 3 bases at J, with 11 bases between the two ends. The germline gives CDR1 MNHNY, CDR2 SVGAGI (reference sequence). The CDR3 consists of 14 residues. CDR3 DNA: TGTGCCAGCAGTTTACCATCCAGAACAGATACGCAGTATTTT. This encodes CASSLPSRTDTQYF.

The J gene is TRBJ1-5, the V gene TRBV4-3; D ambiguous. The CDR3 runs to 21 residues. V shed 0 bases and J shed 6 bases, with 30 bases lying between them. Germline V gene lookup returns CDR1 LGHNA and CDR2 YSLEER. The CDR3 bases are TGCGCCAGCAGCCAAGAAAGTTGGCCAGTCCCTAGCGAGTCCCCTTCTCAGCCCCAGCATTTT. Its translation is CASSQESWPVPSESPSQPQHF.